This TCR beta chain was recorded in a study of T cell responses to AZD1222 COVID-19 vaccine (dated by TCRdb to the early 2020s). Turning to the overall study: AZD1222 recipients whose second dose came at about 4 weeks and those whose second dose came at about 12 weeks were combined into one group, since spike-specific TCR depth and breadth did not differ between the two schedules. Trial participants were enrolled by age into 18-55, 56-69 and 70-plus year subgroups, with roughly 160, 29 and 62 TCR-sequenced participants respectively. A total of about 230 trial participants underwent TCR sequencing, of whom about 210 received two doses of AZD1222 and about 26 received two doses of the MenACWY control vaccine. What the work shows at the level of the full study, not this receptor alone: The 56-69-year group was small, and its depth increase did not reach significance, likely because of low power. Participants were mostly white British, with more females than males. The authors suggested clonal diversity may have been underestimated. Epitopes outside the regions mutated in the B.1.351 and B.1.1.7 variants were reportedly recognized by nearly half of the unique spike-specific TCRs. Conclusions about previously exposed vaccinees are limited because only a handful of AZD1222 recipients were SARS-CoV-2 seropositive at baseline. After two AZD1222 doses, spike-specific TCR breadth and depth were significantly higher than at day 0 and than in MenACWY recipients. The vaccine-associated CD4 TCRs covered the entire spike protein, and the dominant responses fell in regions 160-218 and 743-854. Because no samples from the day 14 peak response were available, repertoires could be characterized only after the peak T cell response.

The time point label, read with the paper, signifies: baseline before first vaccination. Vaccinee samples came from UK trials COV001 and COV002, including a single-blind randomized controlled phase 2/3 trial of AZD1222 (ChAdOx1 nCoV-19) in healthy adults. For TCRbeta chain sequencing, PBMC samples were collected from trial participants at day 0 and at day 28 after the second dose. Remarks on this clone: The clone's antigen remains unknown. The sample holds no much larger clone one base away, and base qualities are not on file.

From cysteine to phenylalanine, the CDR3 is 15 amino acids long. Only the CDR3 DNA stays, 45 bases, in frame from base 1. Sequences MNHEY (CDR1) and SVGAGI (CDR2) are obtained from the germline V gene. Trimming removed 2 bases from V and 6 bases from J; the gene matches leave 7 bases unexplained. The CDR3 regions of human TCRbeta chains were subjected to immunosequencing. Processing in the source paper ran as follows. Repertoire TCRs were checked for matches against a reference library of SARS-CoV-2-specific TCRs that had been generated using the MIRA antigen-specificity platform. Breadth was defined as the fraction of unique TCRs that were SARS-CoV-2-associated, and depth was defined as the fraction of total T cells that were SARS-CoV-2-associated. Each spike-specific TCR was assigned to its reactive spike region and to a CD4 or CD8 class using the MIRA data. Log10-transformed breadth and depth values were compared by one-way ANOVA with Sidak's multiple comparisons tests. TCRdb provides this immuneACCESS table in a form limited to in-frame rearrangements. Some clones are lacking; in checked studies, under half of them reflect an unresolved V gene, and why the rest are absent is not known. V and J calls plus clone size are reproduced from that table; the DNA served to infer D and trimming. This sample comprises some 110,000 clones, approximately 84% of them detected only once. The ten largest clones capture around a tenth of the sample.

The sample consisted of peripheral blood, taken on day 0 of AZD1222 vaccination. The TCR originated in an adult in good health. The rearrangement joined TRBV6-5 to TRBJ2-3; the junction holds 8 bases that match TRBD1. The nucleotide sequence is TGTGCCAGCAGTTACCTAGGGACAGGAGGGGATACGCAGTATTTT. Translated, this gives CASSYLGTGGDTQYF.